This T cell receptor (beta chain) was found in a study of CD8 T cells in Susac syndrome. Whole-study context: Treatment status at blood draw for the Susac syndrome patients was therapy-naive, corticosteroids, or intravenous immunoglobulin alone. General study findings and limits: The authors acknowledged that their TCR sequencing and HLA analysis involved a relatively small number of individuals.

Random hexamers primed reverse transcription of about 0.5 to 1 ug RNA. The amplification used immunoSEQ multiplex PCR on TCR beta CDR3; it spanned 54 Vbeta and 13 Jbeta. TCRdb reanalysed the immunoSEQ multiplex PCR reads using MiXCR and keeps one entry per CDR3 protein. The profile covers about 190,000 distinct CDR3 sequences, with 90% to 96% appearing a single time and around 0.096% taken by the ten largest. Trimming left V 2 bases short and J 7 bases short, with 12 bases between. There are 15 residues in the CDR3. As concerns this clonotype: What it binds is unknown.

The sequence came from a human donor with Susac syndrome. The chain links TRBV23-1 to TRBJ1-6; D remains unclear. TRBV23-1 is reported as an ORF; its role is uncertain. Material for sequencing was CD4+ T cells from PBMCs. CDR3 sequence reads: CASSQVGRPNSPLHF. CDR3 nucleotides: TGCGCCAGCAGTCAAGTAGGGAGGCCGAATTCACCCCTCCACTTT.